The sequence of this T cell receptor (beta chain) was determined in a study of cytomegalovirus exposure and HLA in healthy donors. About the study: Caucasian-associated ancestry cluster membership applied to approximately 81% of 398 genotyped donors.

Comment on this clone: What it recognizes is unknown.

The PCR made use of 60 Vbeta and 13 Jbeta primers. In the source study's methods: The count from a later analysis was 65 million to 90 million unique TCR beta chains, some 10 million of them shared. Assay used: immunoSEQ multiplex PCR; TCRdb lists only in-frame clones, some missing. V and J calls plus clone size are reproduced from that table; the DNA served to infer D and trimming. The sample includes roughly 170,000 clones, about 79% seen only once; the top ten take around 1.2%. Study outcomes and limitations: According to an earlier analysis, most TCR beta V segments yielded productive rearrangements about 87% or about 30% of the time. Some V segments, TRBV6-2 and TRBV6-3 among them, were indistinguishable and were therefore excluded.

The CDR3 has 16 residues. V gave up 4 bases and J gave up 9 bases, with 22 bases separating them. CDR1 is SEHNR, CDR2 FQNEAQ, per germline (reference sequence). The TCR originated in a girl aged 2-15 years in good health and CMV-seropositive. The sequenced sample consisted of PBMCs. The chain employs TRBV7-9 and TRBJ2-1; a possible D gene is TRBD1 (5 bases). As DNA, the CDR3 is TGTGCCAGCAGCTCAACGCGGCGGCCCCCGCAGGGTGAGCAGTTCTTC. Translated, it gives CASSSTRRPPQGEQFF.